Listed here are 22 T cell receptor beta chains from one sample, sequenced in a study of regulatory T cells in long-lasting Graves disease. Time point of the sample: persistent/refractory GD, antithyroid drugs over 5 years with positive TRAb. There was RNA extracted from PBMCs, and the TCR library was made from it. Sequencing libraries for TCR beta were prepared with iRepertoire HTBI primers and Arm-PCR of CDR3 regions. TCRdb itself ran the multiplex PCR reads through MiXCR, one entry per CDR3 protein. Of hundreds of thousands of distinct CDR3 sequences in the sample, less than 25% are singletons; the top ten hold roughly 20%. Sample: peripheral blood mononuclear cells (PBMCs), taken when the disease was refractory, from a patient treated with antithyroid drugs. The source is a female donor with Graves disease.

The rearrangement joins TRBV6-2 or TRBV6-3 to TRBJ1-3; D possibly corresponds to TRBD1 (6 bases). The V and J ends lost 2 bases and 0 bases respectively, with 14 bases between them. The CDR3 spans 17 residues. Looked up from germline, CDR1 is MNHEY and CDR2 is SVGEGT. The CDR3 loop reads CASSYRPGASSGNTIYF. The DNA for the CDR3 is TGTGCCAGCAGTTACCGTCCAGGGGCGAGCTCTGGAAACACCATATATTTT.

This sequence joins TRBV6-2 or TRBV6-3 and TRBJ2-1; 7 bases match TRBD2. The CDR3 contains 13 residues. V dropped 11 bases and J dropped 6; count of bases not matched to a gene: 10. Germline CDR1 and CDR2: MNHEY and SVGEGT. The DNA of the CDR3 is TGTGCCGGTTCTAGCGGTGCTGCCAATGAGCAGTTCTTC. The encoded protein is CAGSSGAANEQFF.

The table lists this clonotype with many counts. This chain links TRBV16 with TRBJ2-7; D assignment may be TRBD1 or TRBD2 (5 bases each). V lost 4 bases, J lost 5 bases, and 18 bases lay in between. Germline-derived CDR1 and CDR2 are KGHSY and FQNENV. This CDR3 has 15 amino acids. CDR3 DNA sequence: TGTGCCAGCAGCCTAAGGGACCGTCCTCCACACGAGCAGTACTTC. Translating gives CASSLRDRPPHEQYF. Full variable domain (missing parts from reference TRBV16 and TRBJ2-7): GEEVAQTPKHLVRGEGQKAKLYCAPIKGHSYVFWYQQVLKNEFKFLISFQNENVFDETGMPKERFSAKCLPNSPCSLEIQATKLEDSAVYFCASSLRDRPPHEQYFGPGTRLTVT.

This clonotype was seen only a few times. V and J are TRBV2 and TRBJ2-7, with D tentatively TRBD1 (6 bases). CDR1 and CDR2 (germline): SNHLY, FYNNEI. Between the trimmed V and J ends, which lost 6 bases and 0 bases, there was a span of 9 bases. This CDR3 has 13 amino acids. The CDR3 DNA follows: TGTGCCAGCAGAATGGACAGCTCCTACGAGCAGTACTTC. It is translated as CASRMDSSYEQYF.

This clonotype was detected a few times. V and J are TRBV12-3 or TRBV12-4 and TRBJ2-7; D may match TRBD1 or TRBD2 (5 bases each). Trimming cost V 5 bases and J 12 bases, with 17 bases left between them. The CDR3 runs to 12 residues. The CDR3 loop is CASSQSGQGRYF. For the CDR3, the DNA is TGTGCCAGCAGTCAATCGGGGCAGGGACGGTACTTC.

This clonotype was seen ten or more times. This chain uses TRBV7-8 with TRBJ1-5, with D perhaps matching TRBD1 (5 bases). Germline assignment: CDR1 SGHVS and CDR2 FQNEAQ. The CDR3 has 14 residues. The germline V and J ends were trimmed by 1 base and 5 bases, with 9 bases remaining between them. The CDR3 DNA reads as TGTGCCAGCAGCTTAGGAGACAGCTATCAGCCCCAGCATTTT. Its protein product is CASSLGDSYQPQHF.

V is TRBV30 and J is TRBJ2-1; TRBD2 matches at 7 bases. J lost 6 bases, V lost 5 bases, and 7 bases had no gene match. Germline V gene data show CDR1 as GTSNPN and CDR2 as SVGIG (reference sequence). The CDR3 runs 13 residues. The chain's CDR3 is CAWSEASGNEQFF. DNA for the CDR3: TGTGCCTGGTCCGAGGCTAGCGGCAATGAGCAGTTCTTC.

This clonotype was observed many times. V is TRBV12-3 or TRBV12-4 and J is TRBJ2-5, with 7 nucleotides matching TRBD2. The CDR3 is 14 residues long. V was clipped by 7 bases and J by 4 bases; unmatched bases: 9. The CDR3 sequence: CASTERGPRETQYF. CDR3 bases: TGTGCCAGCACGGAGCGGGGACCTAGAGAGACCCAGTACTTC.

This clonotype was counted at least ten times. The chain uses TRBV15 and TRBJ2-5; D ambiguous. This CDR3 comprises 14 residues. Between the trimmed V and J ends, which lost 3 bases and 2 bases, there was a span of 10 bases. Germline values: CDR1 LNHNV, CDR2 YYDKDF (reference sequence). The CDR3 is CATSRELWQETQYF. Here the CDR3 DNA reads TGTGCCACCAGCAGGGAGCTGTGGCAAGAGACCCAGTACTTC.

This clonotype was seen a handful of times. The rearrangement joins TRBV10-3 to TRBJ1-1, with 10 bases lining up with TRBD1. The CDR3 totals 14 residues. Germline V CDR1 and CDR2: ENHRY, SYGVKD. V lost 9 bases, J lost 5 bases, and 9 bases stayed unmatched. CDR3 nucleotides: TGTGCCATACGGGACAGGGGATTATGGACTGAAGCTTTCTTT. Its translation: CAIRDRGLWTEAFF.

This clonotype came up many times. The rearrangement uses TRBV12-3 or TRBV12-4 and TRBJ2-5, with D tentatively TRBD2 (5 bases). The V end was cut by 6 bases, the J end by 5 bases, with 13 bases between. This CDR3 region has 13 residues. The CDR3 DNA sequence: TGTGCCAGCAGCACGGGGATAAGGGAGACCCAGTACTTC. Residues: CASSTGIRETQYF.

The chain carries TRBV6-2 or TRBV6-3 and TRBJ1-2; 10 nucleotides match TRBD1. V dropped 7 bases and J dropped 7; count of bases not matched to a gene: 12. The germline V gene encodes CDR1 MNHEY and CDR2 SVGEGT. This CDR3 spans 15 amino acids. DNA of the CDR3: TGTGCCAGCACTGTAACCGGGACAGGGGCCGTTGGCTACACCTTC. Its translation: CASTVTGTGAVGYTF.

The chain's CDR3 is CASSQLAGDYEQYF. DNA for the CDR3: TGCGCCAGCAGCCAACTAGCGGGAGACTACGAGCAGTACTTC. J is TRBJ2-7 and V is TRBV4-1; TRBD2 matches 10 bases. V dropped 2 bases and J dropped 3; count of bases not matched to a gene: 1. The CDR3 sequence is 14 residues long. Germline CDR1 is MGHRA and CDR2 is YSYEKL.

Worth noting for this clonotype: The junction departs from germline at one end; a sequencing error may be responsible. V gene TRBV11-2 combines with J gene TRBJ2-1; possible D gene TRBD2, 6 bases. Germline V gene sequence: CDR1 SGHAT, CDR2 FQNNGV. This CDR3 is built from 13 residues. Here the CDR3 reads CASSPAGGNEQFF. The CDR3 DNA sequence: TGTGCTAGCAGCCCAGCGGGTGGCAATGAGCAGTTCTTC.

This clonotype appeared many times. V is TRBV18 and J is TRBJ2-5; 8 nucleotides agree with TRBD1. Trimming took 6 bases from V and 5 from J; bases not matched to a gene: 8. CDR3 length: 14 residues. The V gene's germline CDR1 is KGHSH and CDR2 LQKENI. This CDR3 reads CASSQRTGFETQYF. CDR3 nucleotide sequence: TGTGCCAGCTCGCAAAGGACAGGGTTCGAGACCCAGTACTTC.

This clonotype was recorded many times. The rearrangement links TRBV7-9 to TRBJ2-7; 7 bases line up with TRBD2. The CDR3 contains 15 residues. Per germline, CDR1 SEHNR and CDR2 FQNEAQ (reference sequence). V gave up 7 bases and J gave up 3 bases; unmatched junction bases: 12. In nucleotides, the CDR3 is TGTGCCAGCACCTCTTACGTTCCGGGGGGCTACGAGCAGTACTTC. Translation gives CASTSYVPGGYEQYF. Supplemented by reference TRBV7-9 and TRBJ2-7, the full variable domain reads DTGVSQNPRHKITKRGQNVTFRCDPISEHNRLYWYRQTLGQGPEFLTYFQNEAQLEKSRLLSDRFSAERPKGSFSTLEIQRTEQGDSAMYLCASTSYVPGGYEQYFGPGTRLTVT.

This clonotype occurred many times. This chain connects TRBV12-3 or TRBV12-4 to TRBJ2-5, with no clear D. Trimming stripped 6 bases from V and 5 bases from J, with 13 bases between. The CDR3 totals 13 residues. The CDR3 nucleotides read TGTGCCAGCAGCCGCACGACCGGGGAGACCCAGTACTTC. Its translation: CASSRTTGETQYF.

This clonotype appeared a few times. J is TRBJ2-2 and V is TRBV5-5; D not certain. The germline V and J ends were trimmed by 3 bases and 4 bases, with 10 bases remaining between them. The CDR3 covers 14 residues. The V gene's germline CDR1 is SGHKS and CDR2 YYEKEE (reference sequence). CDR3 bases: TGTGCCAGCAGCTCCCTTTGGGCCACCGGGGAGCTGTTTTTT. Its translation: CASSSLWATGELFF.

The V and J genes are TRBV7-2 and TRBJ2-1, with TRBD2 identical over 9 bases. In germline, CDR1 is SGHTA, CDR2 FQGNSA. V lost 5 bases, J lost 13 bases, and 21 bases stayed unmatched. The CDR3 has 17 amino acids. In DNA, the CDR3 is TGTGCCAGCAGCCAAATTACTAGCGGGCCTCCCGGGGCCGATCAGTTCTTC. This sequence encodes CASSQITSGPPGADQFF.

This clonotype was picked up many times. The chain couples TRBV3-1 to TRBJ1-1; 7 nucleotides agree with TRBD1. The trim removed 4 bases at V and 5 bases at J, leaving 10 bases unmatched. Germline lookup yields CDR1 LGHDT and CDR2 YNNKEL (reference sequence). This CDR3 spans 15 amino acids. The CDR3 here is CASSPKRGLRTEAFF. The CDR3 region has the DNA TGTGCCAGCAGCCCGAAAAGGGGGCTCCGAACTGAAGCTTTCTTT. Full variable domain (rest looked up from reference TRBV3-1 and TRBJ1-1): DTAVSQTPKYLVTQMGNDKSIKCEQNLGHDTMYWYKQDSKKFLKIMFSYNNKELIINETVPNRFSPKSPDKAHLNLHINSLELGDSAVYFCASSPKRGLRTEAFFGQGTRLTVV.

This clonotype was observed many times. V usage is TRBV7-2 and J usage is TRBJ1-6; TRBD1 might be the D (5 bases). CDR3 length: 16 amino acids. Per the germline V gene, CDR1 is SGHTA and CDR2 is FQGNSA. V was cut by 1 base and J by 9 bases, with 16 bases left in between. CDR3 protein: CASSLGDPGSGSPLHF. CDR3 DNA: TGTGCCAGCAGCTTAGGGGACCCGGGGTCGGGTTCACCCCTCCACTTT.

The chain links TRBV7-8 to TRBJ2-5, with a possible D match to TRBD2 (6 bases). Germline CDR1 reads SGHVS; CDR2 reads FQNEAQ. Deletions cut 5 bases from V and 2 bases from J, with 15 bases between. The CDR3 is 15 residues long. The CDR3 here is CASSPTGTAQETQYF. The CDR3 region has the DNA TGTGCCAGCAGCCCAACCGGGACTGCACAAGAGACCCAGTACTTC.